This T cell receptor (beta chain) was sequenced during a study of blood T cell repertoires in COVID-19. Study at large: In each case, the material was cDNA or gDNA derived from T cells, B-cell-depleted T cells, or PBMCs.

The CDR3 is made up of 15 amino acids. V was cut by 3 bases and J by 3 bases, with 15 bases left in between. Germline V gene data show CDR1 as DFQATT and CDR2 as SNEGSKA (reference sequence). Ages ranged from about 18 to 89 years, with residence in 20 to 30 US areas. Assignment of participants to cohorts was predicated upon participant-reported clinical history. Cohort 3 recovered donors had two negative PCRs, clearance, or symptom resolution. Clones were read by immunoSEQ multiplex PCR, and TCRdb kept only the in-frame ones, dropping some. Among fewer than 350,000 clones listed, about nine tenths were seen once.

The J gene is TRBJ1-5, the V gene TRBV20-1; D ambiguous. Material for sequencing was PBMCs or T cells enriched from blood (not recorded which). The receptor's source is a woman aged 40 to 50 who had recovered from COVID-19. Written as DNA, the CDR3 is TGCAGTGCTAGTAGCCGGCAGGTTTACAATCAGCCCCAGCATTTT. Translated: CSASSRQVYNQPQHF.